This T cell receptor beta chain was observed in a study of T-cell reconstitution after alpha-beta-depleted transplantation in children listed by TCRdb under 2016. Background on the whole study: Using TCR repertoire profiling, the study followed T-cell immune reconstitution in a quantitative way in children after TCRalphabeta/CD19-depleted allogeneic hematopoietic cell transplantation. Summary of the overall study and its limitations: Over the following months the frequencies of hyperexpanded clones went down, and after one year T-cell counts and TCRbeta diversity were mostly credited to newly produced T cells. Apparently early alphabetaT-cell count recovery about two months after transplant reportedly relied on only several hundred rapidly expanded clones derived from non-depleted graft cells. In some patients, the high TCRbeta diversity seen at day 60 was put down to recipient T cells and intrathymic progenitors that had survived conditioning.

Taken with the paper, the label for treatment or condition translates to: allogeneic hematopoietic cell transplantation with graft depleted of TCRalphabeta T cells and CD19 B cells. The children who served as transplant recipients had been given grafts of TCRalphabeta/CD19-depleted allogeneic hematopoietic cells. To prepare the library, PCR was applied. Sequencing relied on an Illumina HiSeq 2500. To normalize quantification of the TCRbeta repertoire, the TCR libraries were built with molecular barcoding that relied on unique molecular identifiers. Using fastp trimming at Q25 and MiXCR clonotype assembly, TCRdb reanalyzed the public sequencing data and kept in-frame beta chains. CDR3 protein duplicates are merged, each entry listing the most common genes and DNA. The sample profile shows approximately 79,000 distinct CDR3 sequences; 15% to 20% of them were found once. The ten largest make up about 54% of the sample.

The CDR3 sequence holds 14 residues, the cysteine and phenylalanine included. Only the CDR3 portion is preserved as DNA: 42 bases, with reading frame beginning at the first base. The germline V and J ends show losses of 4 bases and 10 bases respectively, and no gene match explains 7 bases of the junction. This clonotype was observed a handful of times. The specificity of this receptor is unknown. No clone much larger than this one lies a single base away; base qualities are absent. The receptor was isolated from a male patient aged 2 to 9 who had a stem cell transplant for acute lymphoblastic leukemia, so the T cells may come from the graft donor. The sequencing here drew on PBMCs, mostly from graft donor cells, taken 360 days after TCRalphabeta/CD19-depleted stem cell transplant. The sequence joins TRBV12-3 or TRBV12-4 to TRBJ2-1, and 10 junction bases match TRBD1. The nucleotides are TGTGCCAGCAGTTCGGGACAGGGGATGGGGGAGCAGTTCTTC. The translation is CASSSGQGMGEQFF.